These 25 T cell receptor beta chains were all obtained from the same sample, sequenced in a study of breast tumors, draining lymph nodes, adjacent tissues. Via MiXCR, TCRdb re-called the multiplex PCR reads, giving one row per CDR3 protein. Among more than 80,000 distinct CDR3 sequences, roughly 33% were seen once, and the ten largest hold under 6%. Breast cancer patients provided tissue from their axillary draining lymph nodes. Sequencing was carried out using axillary lymph node tissue. The receptors were sampled from a female donor with breast cancer. Some clones in this sample may be carry-over from other donors' samples.

This clonotype appeared a single time. Since no conserved phenylalanine or tryptophan closes the CDR3, a read error is the likely cause. V gene TRBV19 combines with J gene TRBJ1-1; D call uncertain. V was pared by 10 bases and J by 1 base, with 7 bases between. The V gene's germline CDR1 is LNHDA and CDR2 SQIVND (reference sequence). There are 11 residues in the CDR3. Here the CDR3 DNA reads TGTGCCACCAAATGGAACACTGAAGCTTTCCTT. This sequence encodes CATKWNTEAFL.

This clonotype was detected many times. V is TRBV2 and J is TRBJ1-4; D uncertain. Germline CDR1 reads SNHLY; CDR2 reads FYNNEI. The CDR3 length is 14 residues. V was cut by 8 bases and J by 5 bases, with 15 bases left in between. The CDR3 loop reads CASRSQQTNEKLFF. The CDR3 DNA reads as TGTGCCAGCCGCTCACAGCAGACAAATGAAAAACTGTTTTTT.

Many counts were recorded for this clonotype. The CDR3 loop reads CASSLGGGKETQYF. DNA of the CDR3: TGTGCCAGTAGTCTAGGGGGTGGTAAAGAGACCCAGTACTTC. The V gene is TRBV19, the J gene TRBJ2-5, with D perhaps matching TRBD1 (6 bases). This CDR3 has 14 amino acids. With 5 bases removed from V and 3 bases from J, the gap between germline ends came to 13 bases. The V gene's germline CDR1 is LNHDA and CDR2 SQIVND (reference sequence).

The table lists this clonotype with many counts. This rearrangement joins TRBV7-9 to TRBJ2-1, with D unresolved. The V gene's germline CDR1 is SEHNR and CDR2 FQNEAQ (reference sequence). The CDR3 covers 12 residues. V was clipped by 8 bases and J by 9 bases, with 14 bases between them. Written as DNA, the CDR3 is TGTGCCAGCGGCCTCTCCGAACTTGAGCAGTTCTTC. As protein: CASGLSELEQFF.

This chain links TRBV7-2 with TRBJ2-7, with TRBD2 identical over 10 bases. The V and J ends lost 1 base and 7 bases, in that order; junction bases with no gene match: 16. This CDR3 contains 18 residues. Germline V gene data show CDR1 as SGHTA and CDR2 as FQGNSA. The CDR3 sequence: CASSLDLEAGGLLEEQYF. CDR3 coding DNA: TGTGCCAGCAGCTTAGACCTTGAAGCGGGGGGGTTACTGGAAGAGCAGTACTTC. The whole variable domain, filled in from reference TRBV7-2 and TRBJ2-7, reads GAGVSQSPSNKVTEKGKDVELRCDPISGHTALYWYRQSLGQGLEFLIYFQGNSAPDKSGLPSDRFSAERTGGSVSTLTIQRTQQEDSAVYLCASSLDLEAGGLLEEQYFGPGTRLTVT.

Comment on this clonotype: It may be a read error: a sequence one base away is much more abundant. The CDR3 loop is CASSHGRENGHTF. CDR3 nucleotides: TGTGCCAGCAGTCACGGGCGTGAGAACGGCCACACCTTC. The V and J genes are TRBV6-5 and TRBJ1-2; D ambiguous. Germline CDR1 and CDR2: MNHEY and SVGAGI. Trimming shortened V by 5 bases and J by 12 bases, and 19 bases separated the two germline ends. CDR3 length: 13 amino acids.

This clonotype was counted ten times or more. This chain links TRBV7-3 with TRBJ2-1, with 7 bases identical to TRBD1. This CDR3 contains 15 residues. Trimming at V came to 1 base and at J to 1 base, leaving 1 base not matched to a gene. Germline CDR1 and CDR2: SGHTA and FQGTGA. The CDR3 nucleotides are TGTGCCAGCAGCTTAAAGGGGGCTTCCTACAATGAGCAGTTCTTC. Translating gives CASSLKGASYNEQFF.

The CDR3 DNA sequence: TGCAGTGCGAGGGAGTTGGATTCACCCCTCCACTTT. Its translation: CSARELDSPLHF. The chain recombines TRBV20-1 with TRBJ1-6; the D is unclear. The germline V and J ends were trimmed by 6 bases and 8 bases, with 11 bases remaining between them. The CDR3 length is 12 residues. CDR1 DFQATT and CDR2 SNEGSKA come from the germline V gene (reference sequence).

Concerning this clonotype itself: The CDR3 does not close with the conserved phenylalanine or tryptophan, likely indicating a read error. The V and J genes are TRBV9 and TRBJ2-7, with 8 positions matching TRBD1. The CDR3 is made up of 13 amino acids. V trimming: 3 bases; J trimming: 6 bases; junction bases outside the gene matches: 5. Germline CDR1 is SGDLS and CDR2 is YYNGEE. In DNA form, the CDR3 reads TGTGCCAGCAGCGCTAGGACAGGGTCCGAGCAGTACTCC. Its protein product is CASSARTGSEQYS.

This clonotype was recorded at least ten times. The chain carries TRBV6-6 and TRBJ1-5, with D unclear. Germline CDR1 MNHNY, CDR2 SVGAGI (reference sequence). The CDR3 is 12 amino acids. The V end was cut by 6 bases, the J end by 6 bases, with 9 bases between. The CDR3 loop reads CASRRAGQPQHF. The CDR3 DNA reads TGTGCCAGCAGGAGGGCTGGTCAGCCCCAGCATTTT.

This clonotype occurred once. Because it lacks the conserved phenylalanine or tryptophan at the end, this CDR3 is likely a read error. The chain combines TRBV5-1 with TRBJ1-1, with 10 bases fitting TRBD1. CDR3 length equals 13 residues. V shed 5 bases, J shed 5 bases, and the junction held 3 bases outside the gene matches. Per germline, CDR1 SGHRS and CDR2 YFSETQ. The CDR3 loop is CASRTGQGTEAFL. The DNA for the CDR3 is TGCGCCAGCAGAACGGGACAGGGGACTGAAGCTTTCCTT.

This clonotype showed up just once. The chain is built from TRBV3-2 and TRBJ1-1; the table assigns TRBD1, which was not confirmed against the DNA. TRBV3-2 constitutes a pseudogene. The CDR3 sequence is 14 residues long. Here the CDR3 DNA reads TGTGCCAGCAGCCAAGAAAAGGACAGGGAAGAAGCTTTCTTT. Its translation is CASSQEKDREEAFF.

This clonotype appeared many times. This sequence joins TRBV5-1 and TRBJ2-7; possibly TRBD2 for D (5 bases). Trimming took off 0 bases at V and 4 bases at J, with 11 bases between the two ends. This CDR3 region has 14 residues. Germline CDR1 is SGHRS and CDR2 is YFSETQ. The CDR3 bases are TGCGCCAGCAGCTTGGCCGGGGTAGCATACGAGCAGTACTTC. Its translation: CASSLAGVAYEQYF.

In its sample, this clonotype was seen a few times. This could be a read error, since a much larger clone is one nucleotide away. V and J are TRBV20-1 and TRBJ2-7; no clear D gene. This CDR3 contains 14 residues. Trimming took off 0 bases at V and 6 bases at J, with 15 bases between the two ends. Germline lookup yields CDR1 DFQATT and CDR2 SNEGSKA (reference sequence). The CDR3 coding sequence is TGCAGTGCTAGAGACTCCACAAACCCCTCCGAGCAGTACTTC. It translates to CSARDSTNPSEQYF.

For this clonotype: A much more abundant neighbour one base away suggests this may be a read error. The chain joins TRBV5-8 to TRBJ2-7; D gene ambiguous. CDR1 and CDR2 (germline): SGHTS, YDEGEE. This CDR3 region has 14 residues. V was cut by 3 bases and J by 3 bases, with 13 bases left in between. This CDR3 is CASSSRITFYEQYF. As DNA, the CDR3 is TGTGCCAGCAGCTCAAGAATTACCTTCTACGAGCAGTACTTC.

This chain uses TRBV7-3 with TRBJ1-1; no firm D call. Trimming removed 5 bases from V and 0 bases from J, with 13 bases in between. The length of the CDR3 is 15 residues. Germline V CDR1 and CDR2: SGHTA, FQGTGA. DNA of the CDR3: TGTGCCAGCAGCCCGAATACGGGGTTGAACACTGAAGCTTTCTTT. Translation: CASSPNTGLNTEAFF.

This chain connects TRBV7-3 to TRBJ2-2; weak D call: TRBD1 (6 bases). From germline, CDR1 is SGHTA and CDR2 FQGTGA. Trimming left V 1 base short and J 8 bases short, with 8 bases between. This CDR3 comprises 13 residues. The CDR3 region is CASSLRGQGELFF. As DNA, the CDR3 is TGTGCCAGCAGCTTAAGAGGACAGGGGGAGCTGTTTTTT.

The rearrangement links TRBV27 to TRBJ1-1; D is unresolved. V shed 1 base and J shed 1 base, with 4 bases lying between them. Germline V CDR1 and CDR2: MNHEY, SMNVEV (reference sequence). The length of the CDR3 is 13 residues. The CDR3 region is CASSLWENTEAFF. In DNA form, the CDR3 reads TGTGCCAGCAGTTTATGGGAGAACACTGAAGCTTTCTTT.

The chain has TRBV5-6 and TRBJ1-2; D uncertain. Germline values: CDR1 SGHDT, CDR2 YYEEEE. The CDR3 is 15 amino acids. Deletions cut 4 bases from V and 6 bases from J, with 19 bases between. CDR3 nucleotide sequence: TGTGCCAGCAGCCAAGAACCCCCGCTGAGAAATGGCTACACCTTC. Its translation is CASSQEPPLRNGYTF.

In this sample, this clonotype turned up many times. The V call is TRBV20-1, the J call TRBJ2-5, with no clear D. The CDR3 runs 13 residues. The V gene lost 6 bases and the J gene lost 5 bases, with 16 bases spanning the gap. Germline V gene sequence: CDR1 DFQATT, CDR2 SNEGSKA (reference sequence). The CDR3 protein is CSAEQATSETQYF. The CDR3 nucleotides read TGCAGTGCAGAGCAGGCGACGTCGGAGACCCAGTACTTC.

This chain joins TRBV20-1 and TRBJ2-5; D may be TRBD2 (5 bases). Looked up from germline, CDR1 is DFQATT and CDR2 is SNEGSKA (reference sequence). The germline V and J ends were trimmed by 5 bases and 4 bases, with 8 bases remaining between them. The CDR3 sequence is 11 residues long. This chain's CDR3 is CSAGRPETQYF. The CDR3 DNA sequence: TGCAGTGCTGGGAGACCAGAGACCCAGTACTTC.

This clonotype appeared many times. The chain carries TRBV12-3 or TRBV12-4 and TRBJ2-7; 8 nucleotides align to TRBD2. The CDR3 has 14 amino acids. V lost 3 bases, J lost 3 bases, and 4 bases stayed unmatched. The CDR3 DNA reads as TGTGCCAGCAGTTTCACGGGAGGGGGCTACGAGCAGTACTTC. Translated: CASSFTGGGYEQYF.

The table lists this clonotype with many counts. The CDR3 is CASSIGGTANYGYTF. In DNA, the CDR3 is TGTGCCAGTAGTATAGGGGGGACCGCCAACTATGGCTACACCTTC. The genes are TRBV19 and TRBJ1-2; the D gene is possibly TRBD1 (5 bases). This CDR3 region has 15 residues. The V gene lost 1 base and the J gene lost 2 bases, with 11 bases spanning the gap. The germline CDR1 and CDR2 sequences are LNHDA and SQIVND (reference sequence).

In the case of this clonotype: The junction and the germline gene differ at one end; a read error may be behind it. The chain uses TRBV4-1 and TRBJ2-3; perhaps TRBD1 as D (7 bases). CDR3 length: 15 amino acids. Germline loops: CDR1 MGHRA, CDR2 YSYEKL. Written as DNA, the CDR3 is TGCGCCAGCGGCCAAGATCAGGGGGAGGCCGATACGCAGTATTTT. Its translation: CASGQDQGEADTQYF.

A note on this clonotype: A much larger clone differs from this one at a single base, so this may be a read error. The chain uses TRBV6-1 and TRBJ2-7; 9 bases map to TRBD1. With 5 bases clipped from V and 0 bases from J, the junction kept 8 bases outside the gene matches. This CDR3 contains 16 residues. Germline V gene sequence: CDR1 MNHNS, CDR2 SASEGT. CDR3 DNA: TGTGCCAGCAGTCATTGGGGACAGGGAGCCTCCTACGAGCAGTACTTC. This translates into CASSHWGQGASYEQYF.